The 19 T cell receptor beta chains reported below all come from one sample, sequenced in a study of OX40 agonist ivuxolimab in advanced cancers. Sequencing used immunoSEQ multiplex PCR; TCRdb keeps in-frame clones, though not all of them. The sample includes fewer than 200,000 clones, 90% to 95% of them seen just once. The sequencing used CD4+ or CD8+ T cells sorted from blood, collected in a trial of the OX40 agonist ivuxolimab. The receptor source for this set is an adult with an advanced solid tumor such as melanoma, head and neck, liver or kidney cancer.

The genes are TRBV9 and TRBJ2-3; 16 bases match TRBD2. This CDR3 is 18 amino acids long. Trimming removed 2 bases from V and 0 bases from J; junction bases left unmatched: 3. The germline gives CDR1 SGDLS, CDR2 YYNGEE. The CDR3 spells CASSVGTSGRASTDTQYF. Written as DNA, the CDR3 is TGTGCCAGCAGCGTCGGGACTAGCGGGAGGGCAAGCACAGATACGCAGTATTTT.

The rearrangement uses TRBV19 and TRBJ2-2; unclear D gene. From germline, CDR1 is LNHDA and CDR2 SQIVND (reference sequence). This CDR3 is built from 13 residues. Between the trimmed V and J ends, which lost 5 bases and 3 bases, there was a span of 7 bases. The CDR3 sequence: CASSPRDTGELFF. The CDR3 bases are TGTGCCAGTAGTCCCAGAGACACCGGGGAGCTGTTTTTT.

The chain uses TRBV27 and TRBJ2-7, with 7 bases that match TRBD2. CDR1 and CDR2 (germline): MNHEY, SMNVEV (reference sequence). The CDR3 contains 13 residues. J lost 4 bases, V lost 5 bases, and 5 bases had no gene match. CDR3 in amino acids: CASSARGVYEQYF. In DNA form, the CDR3 reads TGTGCCAGCAGTGCCCGGGGGGTATACGAGCAGTACTTC.

This clone showed up just once. This sequence joins TRBV28 and TRBJ2-1; D call uncertain. Trimming took 7 bases from V and 4 from J, leaving 14 bases between them. The CDR3 covers 14 residues. From germline, CDR1 is MDHEN and CDR2 SYDVKM. This CDR3 is CASNSRGNYNEQFF. The CDR3 nucleotides are TGTGCCAGCAATAGCCGCGGTAATTACAATGAGCAGTTCTTC.

The J gene is TRBJ2-1, the V gene TRBV10-3, with 11 nucleotides matching TRBD1. Losses at the gene ends were 3 bases for V and 6 bases for J; bases not matched to a gene: 4. The CDR3 has 15 residues. Germline CDR1 ENHRY, CDR2 SYGVKD. CDR3 bases: TGTGCCATCAGTGACCCGGGACAGGGGGGCAATGAGCAGTTCTTC. This encodes CAISDPGQGGNEQFF.

J is TRBJ2-5 and V is TRBV28, with a weak D call TRBD2 (5 bases). The ends were cut back, 6 bases at V and 4 bases at J, with 15 bases in the middle. This CDR3 contains 14 residues. Per the germline V gene, CDR1 is MDHEN and CDR2 is SYDVKM. In DNA, the CDR3 is TGTGCCAGCAGACCTAATCGCGGGCCAGAGACCCAGTACTTC. It specifies CASRPNRGPETQYF.

The rearrangement uses TRBV15 and TRBJ1-6; D is uncertain. V lost 1 base, J lost 0 bases, and 13 bases lay in between. CDR1 is LNHNV and CDR2 is YYDKDF in the germline V gene (reference sequence). This CDR3 has 18 residues. In DNA form, the CDR3 reads TGTGCCACCAGCAGAGTATTAGCGTTTAGCTCCTATAATTCACCCCTCCACTTT. Translated: CATSRVLAFSSYNSPLHF.

This clone was counted once. The rearrangement joins TRBV7-8 to TRBJ1-6, with D unclear. Germline CDR1 and CDR2: SGHVS and FQNEAQ. This CDR3 spans 15 amino acids. Trimming took off 1 base at V and 8 bases at J, with 12 bases between the two ends. The CDR3 region has the DNA TGTGCCAGCAGCTTAGGACGGTTCCCGGATTCACCCCTCCACTTT. Amino acid sequence: CASSLGRFPDSPLHF.

The rearrangement joins TRBV7-2 to TRBJ2-7; TRBD1 might be the D (5 bases). CDR1 and CDR2 from the germline V gene are SGHTA and FQGNSA. V was trimmed by 1 base and J by 3 bases, leaving 10 bases between them. The CDR3 sequence is 14 residues long. CDR3 DNA: TGTGCCAGCAGCTTAGAGCAGGGTTACTACGAGCAGTACTTC. Translating gives CASSLEQGYYEQYF.

The chain uses TRBV28 and TRBJ1-1; no definite D call. CDR3 length equals 15 residues. CDR1 and CDR2 (germline): MDHEN, SYDVKM. Trimming stripped 5 bases from V and 2 bases from J, with 15 bases between. Here the CDR3 reads CASSLPSFKNTEAFF. The CDR3 bases are TGTGCCAGCAGTCTCCCATCCTTCAAAAACACTGAAGCTTTCTTT.

V usage is TRBV14 and J usage is TRBJ1-1; D is unclear. Germline CDR1 is SGHDN and CDR2 is FVKESK. The CDR3 is 13 amino acids. Trimming stripped 2 bases from V and 1 base from J, with 5 bases between. Here the CDR3 DNA reads TGTGCCAGCAGCCAATCAGGGAACACTGAAGCTTTCTTT. It is translated as CASSQSGNTEAFF.

The genes are TRBV5-4 and TRBJ1-3; D is undetermined. CDR1 is SGHNT and CDR2 is YYREEE in the germline V gene (reference sequence). The CDR3 is 16 amino acids. V lost 0 bases to trimming and J lost 0 bases, with 10 bases between them. This chain's CDR3 is CASSLGTPSSGNTIYF. The CDR3 DNA sequence: TGTGCCAGCAGCTTGGGCACTCCGAGCTCTGGAAACACCATATATTTT.

This clone was counted ten times or more. The chain uses TRBV11-2 and TRBJ1-5; no reliable D call. Trimming removed 0 bases from V and 9 bases from J, with 9 bases in between. The length of the CDR3 is 13 residues. The germline CDR1 and CDR2 sequences are SGHAT and FQNNGV. The CDR3 nucleotides are TGTGCCAGCAGCTTAGATCAGGTTTGGCCCCAGCATTTT. Translating gives CASSLDQVWPQHF.

V usage is TRBV11-2 and J usage is TRBJ2-7, with a weak D call TRBD2 (5 bases). The CDR3 covers 12 residues. Germline loops: CDR1 SGHAT, CDR2 FQNNGV. Deletions cut 2 bases from V and 3 bases from J, with 5 bases between. The CDR3 region has the DNA TGTGCCAGCAGCTTACGGGACTACGAGCAGTACTTC. It yields the protein CASSLRDYEQYF. The variable domain in full, completed from reference TRBV11-2 and TRBJ2-7, reads EAGVAQSPRYKIIEKRQSVAFWCNPISGHATLYWYQQILGQGPKLLIQFQNNGVVDDSQLPKDRFSAERLKGVDSTLKIQPAKLEDSAVYLCASSLRDYEQYFGPGTRLTVT.

This chain uses TRBV4-1 with TRBJ2-7; TRBD2 agrees at 8 bases. V shed 1 base and J 0 bases; nucleotides not matched to a gene: 5. CDR1 is MGHRA, CDR2 YSYEKL, per germline. The CDR3 spans 16 residues. This CDR3 is CASSQGGTSGSYEQYF. DNA for the CDR3: TGCGCCAGCAGCCAAGGGGGAACTAGCGGCTCCTACGAGCAGTACTTC.

This rearrangement joins TRBV4-2 to TRBJ1-4, with D hard to call. The V end was cut by 3 bases, the J end by 7 bases, with 15 bases between. The CDR3 is 15 amino acids. Germline assignment: CDR1 LGHNA and CDR2 YNFKEQ. CDR3 nucleotides: TGTGCCAGCAGCCAGGCGCCCTTGAGGAGTGAAAAACTGTTTTTT. Translating gives CASSQAPLRSEKLFF.

The chain employs TRBV5-1 and TRBJ1-1; no clear D. The CDR3 runs 13 residues. Per germline, CDR1 SGHRS and CDR2 YFSETQ. Trimming removed 1 base from V and 2 bases from J, with 6 bases in between. The CDR3 DNA reads as TGCGCCAGCAGCTTGACGGCTAACACTGAAGCTTTCTTT. Protein product: CASSLTANTEAFF.

The chain recombines TRBV5-1 with TRBJ2-1, with D unresolved. V lost 3 bases to trimming and J lost 7 bases, with 14 bases between them. In germline, CDR1 is SGHRS, CDR2 YFSETQ. This CDR3 comprises 14 residues. In DNA form, the CDR3 reads TGCGCCAGCAGCTCTGGACCGCCCACTAATGAGCAGTTCTTC. Translation: CASSSGPPTNEQFF.

The chain is built from TRBV10-3 and TRBJ1-1, with D uncertain. Germline CDR1 ENHRY, CDR2 SYGVKD. Trimming cost V 4 bases and J 10 bases, with 16 bases left between them. There are 13 residues in the CDR3. The CDR3 here is CAISVGEHEGAFF. In DNA form, the CDR3 reads TGTGCCATCAGTGTTGGGGAGCACGAGGGAGCTTTCTTT.